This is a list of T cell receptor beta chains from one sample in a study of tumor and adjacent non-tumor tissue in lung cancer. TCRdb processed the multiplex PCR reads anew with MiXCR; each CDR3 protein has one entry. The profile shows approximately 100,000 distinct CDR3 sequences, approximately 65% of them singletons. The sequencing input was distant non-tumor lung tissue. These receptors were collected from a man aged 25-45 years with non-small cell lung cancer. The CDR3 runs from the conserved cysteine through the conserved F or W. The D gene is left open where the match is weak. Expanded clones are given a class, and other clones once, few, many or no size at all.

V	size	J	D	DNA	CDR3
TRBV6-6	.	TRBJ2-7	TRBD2	TGTGCCAGTAGTTACGGGGGGAGAGGGCAGTACGTGCAGTACTTC	CASSYGGRGQYVQYF
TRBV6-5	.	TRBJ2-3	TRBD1	TGTGCCAGCAGCTTCGGGACAGGGGGCAAAGATACGCAGTATTTT	CASSFGTGGKDTQYF
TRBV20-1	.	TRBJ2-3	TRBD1	TGCAGTGCTAGCCGTGACAGGGGTTTGACAGATACGCAGTATTTT	CSASRDRGLTDTQYF
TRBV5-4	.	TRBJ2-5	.	TGTGCCAGCAGCGGAATGGGACGCGTTAAAGAGACCCAGTACTTC	CASSGMGRVKETQYF
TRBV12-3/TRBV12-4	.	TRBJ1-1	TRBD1	TGTGCCAGCAGTTGGGACAGGAGGACTGAAGCTTTCTTT	CASSWDRRTEAFF
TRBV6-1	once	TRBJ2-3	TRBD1	TGTGCCACCACTGGACAGGGGACTGGAGATACGCAGTATTTT	CATTGQGTGDTQYF
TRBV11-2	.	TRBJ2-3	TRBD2	TGTGCCAGCAGCTTTGAGGGGAGGGCAGATACGCAGTATTTT	CASSFEGRADTQYF
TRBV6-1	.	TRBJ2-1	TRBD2	TGTGCCAGCAGTGAAACGGCGGGGGGGGTGGCGGATGAGCAGTTCTTC	CASSETAGGVADEQFF
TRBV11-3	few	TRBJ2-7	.	TGTCCCAGCAGCTTAAATTTGTACGAGCAGTATTTC	CPSSLNLYEQYF
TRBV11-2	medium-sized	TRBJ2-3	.	TGTGCCAGCAGCTTAGAGGCCCCGTGGGCGCAGTATTTT	CASSLEAPWAQYF
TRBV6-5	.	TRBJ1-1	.	TGTGCCAACAGCCCTACAGGGATCATGAACACTGAAGCTTTCTTC	CANSPTGIMNTEAFF
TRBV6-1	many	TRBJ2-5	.	TGTGCCAGCAGTCTGGAACAAGAGACCCAGTACTTC	CASSLEQETQYF
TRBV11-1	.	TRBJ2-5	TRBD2	TGTGCCAGCAACCGACTGACTAGCCGGGCGGAGACCCAGTACTTC	CASNRLTSRAETQYF
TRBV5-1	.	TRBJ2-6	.	TGCGCCAGCAGCCCGACCCGGGGCTCTGGGGCCAACGTCCTGACTTTC	CASSPTRGSGANVLTF
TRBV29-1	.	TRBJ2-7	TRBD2	TGCAGCGTTGGAGGGAGTAGCGGGAGATACGAGCAGTATTTC	CSVGGSSGRYEQYF
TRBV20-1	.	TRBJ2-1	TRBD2	TGCGGTGCCTTGGCCGGGACTAGCGTTCTCCATGAGCAGTTCTTC	CGALAGTSVLHEQFF
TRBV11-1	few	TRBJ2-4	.	TGTGCCAGCACGCACTCAGGCAGGGCGGCCAAAAACATTCAGTACTTC	CASTHSGRAAKNIQYF
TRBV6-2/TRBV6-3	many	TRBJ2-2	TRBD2	TGTGCCAGCAGCCTCTTCGGGGGGGCAAACACCGGGGAGCTGTTTTTT	CASSLFGGANTGELFF
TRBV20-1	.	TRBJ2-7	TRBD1	TGCAGTGCTAGGAAACCCGGGACAGGTGTAAACTTCTACGAGCAGTACTTC	CSARKPGTGVNFYEQYF
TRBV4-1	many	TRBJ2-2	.	TGCGCCAGCAGCCATCTGAGCCAGGGCGGGGAGCTGTTTTTT	CASSHLSQGGELFF
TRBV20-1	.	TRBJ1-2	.	TGCAGTGCTGGCACAGGGCCGGTTGGCTACACCTTC	CSAGTGPVGYTF
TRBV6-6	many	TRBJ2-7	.	TGTGCCAGCAGTTACCTCCAGGAAAACGAGCAGTACTTC	CASSYLQENEQYF
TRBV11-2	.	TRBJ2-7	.	TGTGCCAGCAGCAGGCAGACAGCGAGCTCCCATGAGCAGTACTTC	CASSRQTASSHEQYF
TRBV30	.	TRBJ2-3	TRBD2	TGTGCCTGGAAGGCTAGCGGCACAGATACGCACTATTTT	CAWKASGTDTHYF
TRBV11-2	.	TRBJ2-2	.	TGTGCCAGCAGCTTAGAATTAACGGGAGAAACCGGGGAGCTGTTTTTC	CASSLELTGETGELFF
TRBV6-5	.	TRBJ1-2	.	TGTACCAGCAGCCCCCCCGGCAGTGGTGGTGGCTACACCTTC	CTSSPPGSGGGYTF
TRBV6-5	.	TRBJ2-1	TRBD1	TGTGCCAGCAATTCGGCACAGGGGGCGGTCCATGAGCAGTTCTTC	CASNSAQGAVHEQFF
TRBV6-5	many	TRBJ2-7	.	TGTGCCAGCAGACCGCAGGGGCCCCCCTACGAGCAGTACTTC	CASRPQGPPYEQYF
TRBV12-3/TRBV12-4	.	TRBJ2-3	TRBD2	TGTGCCAGCAAGAGGATTAGCGGGGGGGCATCAGATACGCAGTGTTTT	CASKRISGGASDTQCF